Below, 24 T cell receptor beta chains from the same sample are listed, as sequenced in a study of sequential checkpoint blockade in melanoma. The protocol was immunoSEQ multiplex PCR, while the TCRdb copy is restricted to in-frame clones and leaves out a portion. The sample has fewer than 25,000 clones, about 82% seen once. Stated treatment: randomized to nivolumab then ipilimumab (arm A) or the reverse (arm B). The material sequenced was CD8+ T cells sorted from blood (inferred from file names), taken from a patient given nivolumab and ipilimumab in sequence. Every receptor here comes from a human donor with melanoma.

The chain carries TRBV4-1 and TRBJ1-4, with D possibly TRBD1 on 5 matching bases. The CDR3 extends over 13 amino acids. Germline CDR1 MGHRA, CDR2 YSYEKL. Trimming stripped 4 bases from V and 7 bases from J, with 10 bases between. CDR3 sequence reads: CASSRARVEKLFF. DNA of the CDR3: TGCGCCAGCAGCCGCGCCAGGGTTGAAAAACTGTTTTTT.

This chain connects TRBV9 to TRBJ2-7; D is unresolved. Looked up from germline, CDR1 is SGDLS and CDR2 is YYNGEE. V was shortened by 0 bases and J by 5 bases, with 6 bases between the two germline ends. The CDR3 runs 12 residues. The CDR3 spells CASSVGHDEQYF. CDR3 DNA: TGTGCCAGCAGCGTAGGGCATGACGAGCAGTACTTC.

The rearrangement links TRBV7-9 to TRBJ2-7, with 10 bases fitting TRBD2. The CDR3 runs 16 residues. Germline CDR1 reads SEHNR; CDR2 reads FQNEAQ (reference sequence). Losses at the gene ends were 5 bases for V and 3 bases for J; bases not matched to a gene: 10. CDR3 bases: TGTGCCAGCAGCCCAGCGGGGGGGCCCCCTCTCTACGAGCAGTACTTC. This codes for CASSPAGGPPLYEQYF.

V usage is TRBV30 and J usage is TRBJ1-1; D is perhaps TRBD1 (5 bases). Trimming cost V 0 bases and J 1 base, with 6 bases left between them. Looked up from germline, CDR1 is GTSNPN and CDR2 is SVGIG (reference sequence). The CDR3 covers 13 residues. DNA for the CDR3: TGTGCCTGGAGTGTTGACAGGAACACTGAAGCTTTCTTT. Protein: CAWSVDRNTEAFF. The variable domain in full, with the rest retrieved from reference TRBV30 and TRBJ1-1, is SQTIHQWPATLVQPVGSPLSLECTVEGTSNPNLYWYRQAAGRGLQLLFYSVGIGQISSEVPQNLSASRPQDRQFILSSKKLLLSDSGFYLCAWSVDRNTEAFFGQGTRLTVV.

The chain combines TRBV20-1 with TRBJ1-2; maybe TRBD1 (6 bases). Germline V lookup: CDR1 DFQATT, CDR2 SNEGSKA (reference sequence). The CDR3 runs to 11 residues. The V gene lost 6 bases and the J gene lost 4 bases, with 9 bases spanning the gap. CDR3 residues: CSARTVYGYTF. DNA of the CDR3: TGCAGTGCCCGGACAGTCTATGGCTACACCTTC.

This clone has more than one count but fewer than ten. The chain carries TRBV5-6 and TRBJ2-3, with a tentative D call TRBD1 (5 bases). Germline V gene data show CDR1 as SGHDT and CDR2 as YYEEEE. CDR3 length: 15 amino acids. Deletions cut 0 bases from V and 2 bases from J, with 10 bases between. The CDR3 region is CASSLADSFTDTQYF. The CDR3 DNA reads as TGTGCCAGCAGCTTGGCTGACAGCTTCACAGATACGCAGTATTTT.

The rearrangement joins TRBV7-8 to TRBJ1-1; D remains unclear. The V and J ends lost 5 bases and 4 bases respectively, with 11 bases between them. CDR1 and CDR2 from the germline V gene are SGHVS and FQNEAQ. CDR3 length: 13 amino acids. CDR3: CASSLARVTEAFF. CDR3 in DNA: TGTGCCAGCAGCCTCGCACGAGTCACTGAAGCTTTCTTT.

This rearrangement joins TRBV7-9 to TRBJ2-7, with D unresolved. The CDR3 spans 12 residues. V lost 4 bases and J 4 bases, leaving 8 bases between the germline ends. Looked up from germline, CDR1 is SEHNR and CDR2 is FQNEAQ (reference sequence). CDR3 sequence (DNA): TGTGCCAGCAGCTCTGACTGGTACGAGCAGTACTTC. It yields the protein CASSSDWYEQYF.

In DNA, the CDR3 is TGTGCCAGCAGTGAATTAGGACAGGGGGCCTACGAGCAGTACTTC. Translation gives CASSELGQGAYEQYF. V gene TRBV6-1 combines with J gene TRBJ2-7, with 10 bases aligning to TRBD1. There are 15 residues in the CDR3. The germline gives CDR1 MNHNS, CDR2 SASEGT. Trimming removed 2 bases from V and 2 bases from J; junction bases left unmatched: 3.

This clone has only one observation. The CDR3 loop is CASSLVGGTSGGWGPPYEQYF. Written as DNA, the CDR3 is TGCGCCAGCAGCCTCGTGGGAGGGACTAGCGGAGGTTGGGGCCCTCCCTACGAGCAGTACTTC. The chain uses TRBV4-3 and TRBJ2-7; 11 bases map to TRBD2. Trimming at V came to 4 bases and at J to 2 bases, leaving 22 bases not matched to a gene. In germline, CDR1 is LGHNA, CDR2 YSLEER. The CDR3 runs to 21 residues.

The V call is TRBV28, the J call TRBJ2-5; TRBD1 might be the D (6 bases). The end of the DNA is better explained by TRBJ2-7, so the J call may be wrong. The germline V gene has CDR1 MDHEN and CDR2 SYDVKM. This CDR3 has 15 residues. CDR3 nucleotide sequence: TGTGCCAGCACCCCGGGCTTCGGGGACACCTACGAGCAGTACTTC. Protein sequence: CASTPGFGDTYEQYF.

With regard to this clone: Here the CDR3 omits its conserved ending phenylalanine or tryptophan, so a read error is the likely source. Here the CDR3 reads CASSDRERVGYTL. CDR3 in DNA: TGTGCCAGTAGTGACAGGGAAAGAGTAGGCTACACCCTC. The J gene is TRBJ1-2, the V gene TRBV19, with TRBD1 matching over 7 bases. Germline V lookup: CDR1 LNHDA, CDR2 SQIVND (reference sequence). Trimming at V came to 5 bases and at J to 8 bases, leaving 8 bases not matched to a gene. The CDR3 length is 13 residues.

The chain's CDR3 is CASSLPLTGDSPLHF. In DNA form, the CDR3 reads TGTGCCAGCAGTTTGCCTCTGACAGGGGATTCACCCCTCCACTTT. The genes are TRBV28 and TRBJ1-6; 8 bases fit TRBD1. The ends lost 3 bases at V and 8 bases at J; junction bases unmatched: 6. Germline assignment: CDR1 MDHEN and CDR2 SYDVKM. This CDR3 region has 15 residues.

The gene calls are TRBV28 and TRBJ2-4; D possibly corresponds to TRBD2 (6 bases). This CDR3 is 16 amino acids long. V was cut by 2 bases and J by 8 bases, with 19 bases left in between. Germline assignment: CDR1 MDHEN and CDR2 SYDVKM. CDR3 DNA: TGTGCCAGCAGTTTAGTCGGGAGTCCCCCCAGGCACATTCAGTACTTC. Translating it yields CASSLVGSPPRHIQYF.

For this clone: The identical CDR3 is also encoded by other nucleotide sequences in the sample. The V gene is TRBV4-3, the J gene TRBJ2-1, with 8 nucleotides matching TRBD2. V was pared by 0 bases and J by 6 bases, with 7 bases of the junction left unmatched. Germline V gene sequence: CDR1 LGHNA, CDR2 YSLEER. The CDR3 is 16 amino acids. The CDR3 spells CASSQDEAGALNEQFF. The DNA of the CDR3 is TGCGCCAGCAGCCAAGATGAAGCGGGGGCCCTCAATGAGCAGTTCTTC.

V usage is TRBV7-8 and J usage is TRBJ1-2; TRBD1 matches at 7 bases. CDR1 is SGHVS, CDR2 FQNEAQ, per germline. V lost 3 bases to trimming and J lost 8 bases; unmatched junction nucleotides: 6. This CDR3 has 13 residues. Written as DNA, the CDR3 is TGTGCCAGCAGCTTTAGCAGGGGGTCCGGCTACACCTTC. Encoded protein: CASSFSRGSGYTF.

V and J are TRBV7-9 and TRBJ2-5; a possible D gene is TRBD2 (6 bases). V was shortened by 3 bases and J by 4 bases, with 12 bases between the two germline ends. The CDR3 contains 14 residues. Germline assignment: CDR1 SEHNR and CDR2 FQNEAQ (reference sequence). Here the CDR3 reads CASSFGGAVETQYF. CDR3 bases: TGTGCCAGCAGCTTCGGCGGGGCCGTAGAGACCCAGTACTTC.

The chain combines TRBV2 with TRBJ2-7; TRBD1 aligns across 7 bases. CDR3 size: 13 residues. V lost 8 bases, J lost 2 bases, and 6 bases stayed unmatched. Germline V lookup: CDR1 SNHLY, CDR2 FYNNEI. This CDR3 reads CASGPGQAYEQYF. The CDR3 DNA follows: TGTGCCAGCGGTCCTGGACAGGCCTACGAGCAGTACTTC.

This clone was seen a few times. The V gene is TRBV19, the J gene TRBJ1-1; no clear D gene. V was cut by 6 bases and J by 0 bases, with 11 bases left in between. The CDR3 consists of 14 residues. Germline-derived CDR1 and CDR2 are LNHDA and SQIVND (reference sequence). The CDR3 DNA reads TGTGCCAGTAGACTCCGGGAGATGAACACTGAAGCTTTCTTT. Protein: CASRLREMNTEAFF.

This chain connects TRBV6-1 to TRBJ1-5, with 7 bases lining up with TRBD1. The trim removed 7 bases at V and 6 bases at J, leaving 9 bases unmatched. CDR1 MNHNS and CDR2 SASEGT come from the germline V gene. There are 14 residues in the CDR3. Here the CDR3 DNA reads TGTGCCAGCATAGAGGGGGCCCCGCTTCAGCCCCAGCATTTT. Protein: CASIEGAPLQPQHF.

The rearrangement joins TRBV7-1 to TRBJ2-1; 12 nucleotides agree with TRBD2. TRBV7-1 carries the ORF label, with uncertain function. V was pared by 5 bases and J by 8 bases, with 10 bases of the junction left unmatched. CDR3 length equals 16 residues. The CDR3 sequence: CASSISSGRALDEQFF. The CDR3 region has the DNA TGTGCCAGCAGCATCTCTAGCGGGAGGGCCCTCGATGAGCAGTTCTTC.

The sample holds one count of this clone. The CDR3 DNA is TGTGCCAGCAGCCACTCCGGGGGGGCCTTCGGTGAGCAGTTCTTC. Its protein is CASSHSGGAFGEQFF. The genes are TRBV4-2 and TRBJ2-1; TRBD2 aligns across 8 bases. This CDR3 spans 15 amino acids. In germline, CDR1 is LGHNA, CDR2 YNFKEQ. V was pared by 3 bases and J by 9 bases, with 10 bases of the junction left unmatched.

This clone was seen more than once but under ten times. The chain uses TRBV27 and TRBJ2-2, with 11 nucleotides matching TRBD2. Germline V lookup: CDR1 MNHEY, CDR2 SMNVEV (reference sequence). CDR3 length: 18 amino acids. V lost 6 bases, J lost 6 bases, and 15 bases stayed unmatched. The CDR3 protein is CASSGSSGGGGGAGELFF. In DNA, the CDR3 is TGTGCCAGCAGCGGGAGTAGCGGGGGGGGCGGAGGGGCCGGGGAGCTGTTTTTT.

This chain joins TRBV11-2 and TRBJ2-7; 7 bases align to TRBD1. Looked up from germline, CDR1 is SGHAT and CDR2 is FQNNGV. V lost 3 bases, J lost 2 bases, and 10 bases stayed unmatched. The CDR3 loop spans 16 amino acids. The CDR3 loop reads CASSFRAGTAAYEQYF. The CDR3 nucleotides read TGTGCCAGCAGCTTTAGGGCCGGGACAGCCGCCTACGAGCAGTACTTC.